The present T cell receptor beta chain was sequenced within a study of cytomegalovirus exposure and HLA in healthy donors. Whole-study findings and limits: There was a cluster of highly shared sequence variants that was likely a sequencing artifact.

With regard to this clone: Its antigen remains unknown.

The junction had 0 bases not matched to a gene; V was cut back by 2 bases and J by 6 bases. Looked up from germline, CDR1 is SGDLS and CDR2 is YYNGEE. CDR3 length equals 13 residues. A multiplex PCR was run with 60 Vbeta primers and 13 Jbeta primers. Libraries were prepared by immunoSEQ multiplex PCR; TCRdb keeps only in-frame clonotypes and omits some of them. Among about 150,000 clones listed, about 80% were seen once. The source is a man aged 35 to 55 in good health and CMV-seropositive. Sequenced material: PBMCs. The chain has TRBV9 and TRBJ2-1, with 9 bases lining up with TRBD2. CDR3 sequence: CASSVTSGNEQFF. Written as DNA, the CDR3 is TGTGCCAGCAGCGTGACTAGCGGCAATGAGCAGTTCTTC.